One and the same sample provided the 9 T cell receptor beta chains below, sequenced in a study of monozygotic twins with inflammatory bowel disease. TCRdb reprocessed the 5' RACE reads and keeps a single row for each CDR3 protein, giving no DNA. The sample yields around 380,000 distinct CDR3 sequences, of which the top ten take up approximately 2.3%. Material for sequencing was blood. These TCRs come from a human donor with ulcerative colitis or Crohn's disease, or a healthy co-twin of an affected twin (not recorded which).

The CDR3 here is CASSSDRWTDTQYF. This rearrangement joins TRBV5-1 to TRBJ2-3; TCRdb calls TRBD1, which cannot be checked without DNA. The CDR3 contains 14 residues. Germline V gene data show CDR1 as SGHRS and CDR2 as YFSETQ.

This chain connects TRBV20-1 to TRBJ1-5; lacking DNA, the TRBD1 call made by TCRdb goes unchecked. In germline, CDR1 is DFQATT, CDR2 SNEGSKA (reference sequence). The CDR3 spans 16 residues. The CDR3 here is CSAIFSPGVSNQPQHF.

The CDR3 loop reads CASRGGRGAHNEQFF. The rearrangement links TRBV25-1 to TRBJ2-1; the D call of TRBD1 rests on TCRdb alone, since no DNA is present to check it. This CDR3 comprises 15 residues. Germline V gene lookup returns CDR1 MGHDK and CDR2 SYGVNS.

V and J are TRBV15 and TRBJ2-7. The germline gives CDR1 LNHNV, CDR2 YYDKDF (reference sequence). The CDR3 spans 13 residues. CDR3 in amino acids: CATSLTPLYEQYF.

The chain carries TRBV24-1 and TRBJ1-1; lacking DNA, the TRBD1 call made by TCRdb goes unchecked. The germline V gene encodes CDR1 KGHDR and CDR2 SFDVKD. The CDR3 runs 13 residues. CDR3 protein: CATSDRDHTEAFF.

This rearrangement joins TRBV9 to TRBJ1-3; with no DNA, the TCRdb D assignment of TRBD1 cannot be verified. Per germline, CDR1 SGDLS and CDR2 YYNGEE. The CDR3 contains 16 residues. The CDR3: CASSVGTASSGNTIYF. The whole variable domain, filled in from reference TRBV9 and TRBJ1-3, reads DSGVTQTPKHLITATGQRVTLRCSPRSGDLSVYWYQQSLDQGLQFLIQYYNGEERAKGNILERFSAQQFPDLHSELNLSSLELGDSALYFCASSVGTASSGNTIYFGEGSWLTVV.

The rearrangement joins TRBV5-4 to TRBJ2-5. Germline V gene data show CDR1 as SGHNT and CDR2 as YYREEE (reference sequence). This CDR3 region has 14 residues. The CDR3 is CASSSTRYQETQYF.

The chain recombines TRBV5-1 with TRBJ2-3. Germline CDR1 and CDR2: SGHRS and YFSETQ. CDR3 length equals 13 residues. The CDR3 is CASSSYGPDTQYF.

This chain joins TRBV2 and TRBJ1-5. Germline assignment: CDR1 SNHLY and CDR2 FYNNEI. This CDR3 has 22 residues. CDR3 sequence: CASSGVRPNPFSQGGSNQPQHF.